The next 24 T cell receptor beta chains were all read from a single sample in a study of T cell responses to AZD1222 COVID-19 vaccine. Profiling relied on immunoSEQ multiplex PCR, and the TCRdb table lists in-frame clones only, not all of them. The sample contains around 110,000 clones, almost 95% of which appear only once. The source material was peripheral blood, sampled 28 days after the second AZD1222 dose. These receptor sequences come from an adult who received the AZD1222 COVID-19 vaccine.

The chain carries TRBV6-5 and TRBJ1-1; D unclear. V was pared by 7 bases and J by 6 bases, with 18 bases between. The CDR3 covers 14 residues. The V gene's germline CDR1 is MNHEY and CDR2 SVGAGI. This chain's CDR3 is CASTLSHTGAEAFF. For the CDR3, the DNA is TGTGCCAGCACCCTTTCTCATACTGGCGCTGAAGCTTTCTTT.

V and J are TRBV5-1 and TRBJ1-2, with D unresolved. The V gene lost 4 bases and the J gene lost 3 bases, with 16 bases spanning the gap. CDR1 and CDR2 from the germline V gene are SGHRS and YFSETQ. This CDR3 contains 15 residues. In DNA form, the CDR3 reads TGCGCCAGCAGCCCCGAGGTGACCGGTCACTATGGCTACACCTTC. It codes for CASSPEVTGHYGYTF.

The genes are TRBV2 and TRBJ1-4; TRBD1 aligns across 7 bases. CDR1 is SNHLY, CDR2 FYNNEI, per germline. This CDR3 region has 13 residues. With 11 bases clipped from V and 7 bases from J, the junction kept 10 bases outside the gene matches. The DNA for the CDR3 is TGTGCCGGAGCGAAGGGGGCTGCTGAAAAACTGTTTTTT. Protein product: CAGAKGAAEKLFF. The whole variable domain, filled in from reference TRBV2 and TRBJ1-4, reads EPEVTQTPSHQVTQMGQEVILRCVPISNHLYFYWYRQILGQKVEFLVSFYNNEISEKSEIFDDQFSVERPDGSNFTLKIRSTKLEDSAMYFCAGAKGAAEKLFFGSGTQLSVL.

The V and J genes are TRBV7-3 and TRBJ2-3, with TRBD2 matching over 9 bases. CDR1 SGHTA and CDR2 FQGTGA come from the germline V gene. V lost 2 bases and J lost 4; bases outside the gene matches: 13. The CDR3 spans 18 residues. The DNA of the CDR3 is TGTGCCAGCAGCTTATACGTCAAGGCTAGCGGGACGGCAGATACGCAGTATTTT. Translated: CASSLYVKASGTADTQYF. Full variable domain (outside the CDR3, taken from reference TRBV7-3 and TRBJ2-3): GAGVSQTPSNKVTEKGKYVELRCDPISGHTALYWYRQSLGQGPEFLIYFQGTGAADDSGLPNDRFFAVRPEGSVSTLKIQRTERGDSAVYLCASSLYVKASGTADTQYFGPGTRLTVL.

The genes are TRBV27 and TRBJ2-5; the D call may be TRBD1 or TRBD2 (5 bases each). Trimming cost V 3 bases and J 4 bases, with 9 bases left between them. Germline CDR1 MNHEY, CDR2 SMNVEV (reference sequence). The CDR3 extends over 13 amino acids. This CDR3 is CASSLFGGETQYF. The CDR3 nucleotides are TGTGCCAGCAGTTTGTTTGGGGGAGAGACCCAGTACTTC.

This clone is a singleton in its sample. The chain carries TRBV2 and TRBJ1-2; 10 positions agree with TRBD1. V shed 10 bases and J 4 bases; nucleotides not matched to a gene: 3. This CDR3 region has 12 residues. Germline V gene lookup returns CDR1 SNHLY and CDR2 FYNNEI. CDR3 protein: CATRTGGYGYTF. In DNA, the CDR3 is TGTGCCACCCGGACAGGGGGCTATGGCTACACCTTC.

This chain links TRBV7-8 with TRBJ2-1; D perhaps matches TRBD2 (5 bases). Trimming took off 6 bases at V and 0 bases at J, with 9 bases between the two ends. The CDR3 runs to 14 residues. Germline CDR1 is SGHVS and CDR2 is FQNEAQ. The CDR3 spells CASSTTISYNEQFF. The CDR3 region has the DNA TGTGCCAGCAGTACGACTATCTCCTACAATGAGCAGTTCTTC.

The genes are TRBV27 and TRBJ2-7; D is undetermined. The germline V gene encodes CDR1 MNHEY and CDR2 SMNVEV (reference sequence). V was trimmed by 4 bases and J by 5 bases, leaving 15 bases between them. This CDR3 is built from 14 residues. CDR3 sequence (DNA): TGTGCCAGCAGTTCCCAACCTAGTGCCCACGAGCAGTACTTC. Encoded protein: CASSSQPSAHEQYF.

V is TRBV7-9 and J is TRBJ1-5; TRBD1 agrees at 10 bases. Trimming at V came to 3 bases and at J to 0 bases, leaving 5 bases not matched to a gene. The V gene's germline CDR1 is SEHNR and CDR2 FQNEAQ (reference sequence). This CDR3 is built from 17 residues. Here the CDR3 reads CASSLGQGLHSNQPQHF. In nucleotides, the CDR3 is TGTGCCAGCAGCTTGGGACAGGGGCTCCATAGCAATCAGCCCCAGCATTTT.

The V and J genes are TRBV6-4 and TRBJ2-3; 8 nucleotides align to TRBD2. The germline gives CDR1 MRHNA, CDR2 SNTAGT. The CDR3 has 15 amino acids. V lost 4 bases to trimming and J lost 0 bases; unmatched junction nucleotides: 3. The CDR3 nucleotides are TGTGCCAGCAGTGTAGTAGCGGGAAGCACAGATACGCAGTATTTT. Translated: CASSVVAGSTDTQYF.

The chain couples TRBV28 to TRBJ2-7, with 10 bases that match TRBD1. This CDR3 region has 14 residues. V dropped 4 bases and J dropped 3; count of bases not matched to a gene: 3. Per the germline V gene, CDR1 is MDHEN and CDR2 is SYDVKM. The CDR3 coding sequence is TGTGCCAGCAGTTCCGGGACAGGGGTCTACGAGCAGTACTTC. The encoded protein is CASSSGTGVYEQYF.

V is TRBV11-2 and J is TRBJ1-1; weak D call: TRBD1 (6 bases). The CDR3 is made up of 15 amino acids. The germline V gene has CDR1 SGHAT and CDR2 FQNNGV. Trimming took off 6 bases at V and 5 bases at J, with 19 bases between the two ends. The CDR3 loop reads CASRSLQGRGTEAFF. CDR3 sequence (DNA): TGTGCCAGCAGGAGCCTACAGGGTCGGGGGACTGAAGCTTTCTTT. Complete variable domain (other parts from reference TRBV11-2 and TRBJ1-1): EAGVAQSPRYKIIEKRQSVAFWCNPISGHATLYWYQQILGQGPKLLIQFQNNGVVDDSQLPKDRFSAERLKGVDSTLKIQPAKLEDSAVYLCASRSLQGRGTEAFFGQGTRLTVV.

This chain links TRBV7-9 with TRBJ1-4; tentatively, D is TRBD1 (6 bases). The CDR3 is made up of 17 amino acids. V was pared by 1 base and J by 6 bases, with 18 bases between. The germline CDR1 and CDR2 sequences are SEHNR and FQNEAQ (reference sequence). The CDR3 coding sequence is TGTGCCAGCAGCTTAGGAGGGGGTGCTGGCGGGGATGAAAAACTGTTTTTT. Protein: CASSLGGGAGGDEKLFF.

The chain employs TRBV28 and TRBJ1-4; D is perhaps TRBD1 (6 bases). Germline V gene lookup returns CDR1 MDHEN and CDR2 SYDVKM. Trimming removed 5 bases from V and 4 bases from J, with 17 bases in between. The length of the CDR3 is 16 residues. DNA for the CDR3: TGTGCCAGCAGTGACCCGGGGGGGCCCAGTAATGAAAAACTGTTTTTT. This codes for CASSDPGGPSNEKLFF.

The V and J genes are TRBV13 and TRBJ1-2; TRBD1 aligns across 12 bases. The ends lost 3 bases at V and 7 bases at J; junction bases unmatched: 6. CDR3 length equals 15 residues. CDR1 and CDR2 (germline): PRHDT, FYEKMQ (reference sequence). CDR3 residues: CASSLGTGGAFGYTF. As DNA, the CDR3 is TGTGCCAGCAGCTTGGGGACAGGGGGCGCCTTTGGCTACACCTTC.

The chain employs TRBV5-3 and TRBJ2-1, with 7 nucleotides matching TRBD1. TRBV5-3 is flagged as an ORF with uncertain function. The CDR3 has 11 amino acids. Unmatched junction bases numbered 7, after V lost 8 bases and J lost 11 bases. The DNA for the CDR3 is TGTGCCAGCAAAACAGGGGAGCAGCAGTTCTTC. Its protein product is CASKTGEQQFF.

The V gene is TRBV4-1, the J gene TRBJ2-6; tentatively, D is TRBD1 or TRBD2 (5 bases each). The CDR3 loop spans 17 amino acids. Germline V gene sequence: CDR1 MGHRA, CDR2 YSYEKL. The V gene lost 1 base and the J gene lost 0 bases, with 10 bases spanning the gap. CDR3 amino acids: CASSQVGRTSGANVLTF. The DNA of the CDR3 is TGCGCCAGCAGCCAAGTGGGACGGACCTCTGGGGCCAACGTCCTGACTTTC.

This clone has a count of ten or more. This sequence joins TRBV30 and TRBJ2-2; 10 bases map to TRBD1. V gave up 0 bases and J gave up 6 bases; unmatched junction bases: 1. The CDR3 loop spans 14 amino acids. The germline V gene encodes CDR1 GTSNPN and CDR2 SVGIG (reference sequence). This CDR3 reads CAWSVGQGAGELFF. CDR3 DNA sequence: TGTGCCTGGAGTGTAGGACAGGGGGCCGGGGAGCTGTTTTTT.

This chain uses TRBV28 with TRBJ1-1; D call uncertain. Trimming removed 2 bases at V and 6 bases at J, with 13 bases between. This CDR3 region has 14 residues. Germline assignment: CDR1 MDHEN and CDR2 SYDVKM. The CDR3 spells CASSLILKVAEAFF. The CDR3 region has the DNA TGTGCCAGCAGTTTAATCCTTAAGGTCGCTGAAGCTTTCTTT.

V is TRBV7-3 and J is TRBJ2-3, with D possibly matching TRBD2 (6 bases). The CDR3 spans 15 residues. V was cut by 5 bases and J by 2 bases, with 14 bases left in between. Germline loops: CDR1 SGHTA, CDR2 FQGTGA. CDR3 in DNA: TGTGCCAGCAGCGCCCCGGGACTTGTCACAGATACGCAGTATTTT. This gives the protein CASSAPGLVTDTQYF.

The CDR3 nucleotides are TGTGCCAGCAGTAAGGACAGGCGTCACTATGGCTACACCTTC. Its protein is CASSKDRRHYGYTF. The V and J genes are TRBV6-5 and TRBJ1-2; 7 bases are a match to TRBD1. Germline assignment: CDR1 MNHEY and CDR2 SVGAGI. The CDR3 is 14 residues long. The V gene end was trimmed by 5 bases and the J gene end by 3 bases; junction bases not matched to a gene: 6.

The chain is built from TRBV19 and TRBJ2-7; D may be TRBD1 (5 bases). The V and J ends lost 5 bases and 3 bases respectively, with 20 bases between them. The CDR3 extends over 16 amino acids. CDR1 is LNHDA and CDR2 is SQIVND in the germline V gene (reference sequence). Written as DNA, the CDR3 is TGTGCCAGTAGTTCGGGTAGACCCTGGCAGGGCTACGAGCAGTACTTC. Translation gives CASSSGRPWQGYEQYF.

This chain joins TRBV27 and TRBJ2-7; D call uncertain. CDR1 MNHEY and CDR2 SMNVEV come from the germline V gene (reference sequence). The CDR3 covers 13 residues. Between the trimmed V and J ends, which lost 4 bases and 1 base, there was a span of 8 bases. The CDR3 region is CASSSGTSYEQYF. The CDR3 nucleotides read TGTGCCAGCAGTTCCGGAACTTCCTACGAGCAGTACTTC.

The chain links TRBV30 to TRBJ2-1, with TRBD1 as a possible D gene (6 bases). The germline gives CDR1 GTSNPN, CDR2 SVGIG (reference sequence). The CDR3 contains 14 residues. Trimming left V 2 bases short and J 1 base short, with 9 bases between. In DNA, the CDR3 is TGTGCCTGGAGTCCCGGGACATCCTACAATGAGCAGTTCTTC. It encodes CAWSPGTSYNEQFF.